This record looks at one T cell receptor beta chain sequence and its context. The antigen is undetermined. The sample belongs to a study of CD4 T cells in relation to SARS-CoV-2 and coronaviruses. The protocol was immunoSEQ multiplex PCR, while the TCRdb copy is restricted to in-frame clones and leaves out a portion. In the table there are about 24,000 clones, 65% to 80% of which are singletons. CD4+ T cells from unexposed donors were obtained before the COVID-19 pandemic (2011-2018). CD4+ T cells were isolated from the cells after around eleven days of culture. Sequenced input: CD4+ T cells from PBMCs, cultured in vitro. The TCR originated in a human donor in good health.

The CDR3 region has the DNA TGTGCCAGCTCCGACGCCCACCCGCCCACTGAAGCTTTCTTT. Protein sequence: CASSDAHPPTEAFF. The chain uses TRBV18 and TRBJ1-1; D not resolved. Trimming removed 6 bases from V and 4 bases from J, with 15 bases in between. This CDR3 has 14 residues. The germline gives CDR1 KGHSH, CDR2 LQKENI.